The present entry profiles one T cell receptor (beta chain) with its context. This clonotype came up many times. Its antigen specificity is not known. The record has no base qualities; no much larger clone is one base away. This specimen comes from a study of spatial heterogeneity in lung cancer (dated by TCRdb to the late 2010s). About the investigation overall: Donors were some 78 patients with early-stage, untreated non-small cell lung cancer from the lung TRACERx cohort. TCR repertoire features were related to nonsynonymous mutation counts determined by whole-exome sequencing of tumor tissue. At surgery, around 200 tumor regions, around 64 matched nontumor lung samples and about 56 PBMC samples were TCR-sequenced for both alpha and beta chains. In the raw uncorrected reads, each unique combination of TCR and UMI appeared on average more than ten times. More beta-chain than alpha-chain transcripts were consistently detected, likely reflecting higher beta-chain transcript abundance. Follow-up PBMC samples were sequenced whenever the samples were available, and the median time to follow-up was around 2 years after resection. In non-small cell lung cancer, the study made a quantitative comparison of TCR alpha and beta repertoires among multiple tumor regions, matched nontumor lung and blood.

The CDR3 starts with the cysteine, ends with the phenylalanine, and has 14 residues. Only the CDR3 part of the read is kept: 42 bases, read in frame from the first base. V was cut back by 6 bases and J by 6 bases, leaving a gap of 15 bases between them. Via the germline V gene, CDR1 is MDHEN and CDR2 SYDVKM. The time point label of this sample denotes: blood at routine non-recurrence follow-up after resection. Without any cell sorting, TCR sequencing was performed on whole RNA extracted either from tumor and nontumor lung tissue or from cryopreserved PBMC samples. Only patients with enough RNA available from two or more tumor regions were chosen for TCR sequencing. Broader findings and caveats from the paper: Comparisons of baseline and follow-up blood repertoires included only about 15 patients. Confirming at a functional level the hypothesis that regional TCRs recognize regional mutations was considered to require additional single-cell paired TCR alpha and beta sequencing. Ubiquitous expanded tumor TCRs were detected in blood more often at tumor resection than at routine follow-up.

Library prep was done by 5' RACE. Sequenced on a NextSeq 500. The TCR library protocol attached a unique molecular identifier to each TCR cDNA molecule to allow correction of PCR and sequencing errors. The published analysis was carried out like this. TCR identification, UMI-based error correction and CDR3 extraction were all carried out with Decombinator tools. Expanded TCRs were defined as those above a frequency of 2 per 1,000, corresponding to the top 1% of the tumor frequency distribution. Each repertoire was subsampled 100 times to 5,000 TCRs, after which Renyi diversity was computed with the R vegan package. CDR3 similarity networks were built from amino acid triplet string-kernel similarity, connecting CDR3s with pairwise similarity above 0.82. The public reads were reanalyzed by TCRdb: fastp trimming at Q25, MiXCR alignment, in-frame beta chains only. When rows share a CDR3 protein, they turn into one entry using the most common DNA and genes. The V and J calls, along with clone size, are taken from TCRdb and not from the paper's own processing. This sample lists tens of thousands of distinct CDR3 sequences; around 9.3% were detected once. 1.9% of the sample rests with the top ten.

This receptor was taken from a female donor with early-stage non-small cell lung cancer. Specimen: PBMCs, collected at follow-up. The V and J segments used are TRBV28 and TRBJ1-5, with TRBD1 tentatively as D gene (5 bases match). The CDR3 in this case is CASSRRAGRQPQHF. The sequenced DNA is TGTGCCAGCAGCCGGCGGGCAGGGCGTCAGCCCCAGCATTTT.